This T cell receptor (beta chain) was captured in a study of shared clonotypes between healthy human individuals. Study-level information: Researchers assigned three CD4 naive, three CD4 memory, two CD8 naive and one CD8 memory plate to each donor. Findings and limits, study-wide: Clonotype sharing across a few donors was observed for around 5% of naive CD4 clonotypes.

Nashville, Tennessee was home to all donors, who were Caucasian adults. On this clone itself: The antigen is unknown.

V shed 3 bases and J shed 0 bases, with 6 bases lying between them. This CDR3 comprises 13 residues. Looked up from germline, CDR1 is SQVTM and CDR2 is ANQGSEA. TCRdb's table, derived via immunoSEQ multiplex PCR, lists solely in-frame clones and lacks some. The sample consists of about a million clones, 76% of them appearing once. The V call is TRBV29-1, the J call TRBJ1-5, with D uncertain. The sequenced material came from memory CD4+ T cells sorted from blood. Noted subset: CD45RA-negative fraction. The sequence came from a young man in good health. The CDR3 reads CSVDNGSNQPQHF. CDR3 bases: TGCAGCGTTGACAACGGTAGCAATCAGCCCCAGCATTTT.